The 5 T cell receptor beta chains below come from one sample, sequenced in a study of T cell changes during pregnancy in multiple sclerosis. Only in-frame clones appear in the TCRdb table, and some are missing; sequencing was by immunoSEQ multiplex PCR. In the table there are about 64,000 clones, around 96% of which are singletons. This sample comprised CD8+ T cells from peripheral blood mononuclear cells, obtained after pregnancy. The receptors here all came from a female donor with multiple sclerosis, enrolled in a pregnancy study.

The chain uses TRBV28 and TRBJ1-1, with 8 nucleotides matching TRBD1. CDR1 is MDHEN, CDR2 SYDVKM, per germline. The CDR3 is 15 amino acids. J gave up 5 bases and V 1 base, and 6 bases lay outside the gene matches. The CDR3 reads CASSLLPTGVTEAFF. CDR3 in DNA: TGTGCCAGCAGTTTATTACCGACAGGGGTTACTGAAGCTTTCTTT.

The chain uses TRBV27 and TRBJ2-1; 9 bases match TRBD1. V lost 7 bases, J lost 3 bases, and 10 bases stayed unmatched. CDR1 is MNHEY and CDR2 is SMNVEV in the germline V gene (reference sequence). The length of the CDR3 is 16 residues. CDR3 bases: TGTGCCAGCATTCCAGCTGGACAGGGGAACTACAATGAGCAGTTCTTC. Amino acid sequence: CASIPAGQGNYNEQFF.

V gene TRBV6-5 combines with J gene TRBJ2-7; a weak D match, TRBD2 (5 bases). This CDR3 contains 15 residues. Trimming removed 4 bases from V and 0 bases from J, with 13 bases in between. Germline assignment: CDR1 MNHEY and CDR2 SVGAGI. CDR3 bases: TGTGCCAGCAGTTCCAGCCTAGCAGCCTCCTACGAGCAGTACTTC. Encoded protein: CASSSSLAASYEQYF.

The CDR3, as DNA: TGTGCCAGCAGTCCTCGCGGCACAGATACGCAGTATTTT. Translated: CASSPRGTDTQYF. This chain joins TRBV27 and TRBJ2-3; unclear D gene. The CDR3 length is 13 residues. V was clipped by 5 bases and J by 1 base, with 7 bases between them. Germline values: CDR1 MNHEY, CDR2 SMNVEV (reference sequence).

V gene TRBV7-3 combines with J gene TRBJ2-1; 7 nucleotides align to TRBD2. The J segment lost 7 bases and the V segment lost 4 bases, leaving 4 bases of the junction unmatched. The CDR3 spans 13 residues. Germline V lookup: CDR1 SGHTA, CDR2 FQGTGA. This chain's CDR3 is CASSSHSGNEQFF. As DNA, the CDR3 is TGTGCCAGCAGCTCCCATAGCGGGAATGAGCAGTTCTTC.